Detailed here is one T cell receptor (beta chain). The sample comes from a study of blood T cell repertoires in COVID-19. With V trimmed by 12 bases and J by 4 bases, 9 bases remained unmatched. The germline V gene encodes CDR1 KGHDR and CDR2 SFDVKD. This CDR3 comprises 14 residues. Data came from immunoSEQ multiplex PCR; TCRdb stores just in-frame clones and leaves some out. The data contain 70,000 to 95,000 clones, about 90% of them singletons. The gene calls are TRBV24-1 and TRBJ2-3; 10 positions agree with TRBD1. The TCR sequence derives from a man in his fifties or sixties with active COVID-19. Sequencing was carried out using peripheral blood. CDR3 nucleotide sequence: TGTGCCGCTGCCGGGACAGGGGCCGCAGATACGCAGTATTTT. Translated, it gives CAAAGTGAADTQYF.